These 7 T cell receptor beta chains share one sample of origin, sequenced in a study of CD8 T cells in Susac syndrome. An amount of RNA that ranged from roughly 0.45 to 1 ug was reverse transcribed with random hexamers. MiXCR, applied by TCRdb to the immunoSEQ multiplex PCR reads, yields one record per CDR3 protein. Of about 200,000 distinct CDR3 sequences in the sample, 95% were seen once. The sequenced sample consisted of CD4+ T cells from PBMCs. These receptors were taken from a human donor with multiple sclerosis.

This clonotype was counted a single time. The chain combines TRBV3-1 with TRBJ1-2, with a possible D match to TRBD1 (5 bases). Trimming shortened V by 1 base and J by 8 bases, and 17 bases separated the two germline ends. CDR1 is LGHDT, CDR2 YNNKEL, per germline (reference sequence). The CDR3 spans 15 residues. The CDR3, as DNA: TGTGCCAGCAGCCAAGGGGTCAGGGCGCCGGGGGGCTACACCTTC. Its protein product is CASSQGVRAPGGYTF. Using reference TRBV3-1 and TRBJ1-2 for the parts outside the CDR3, the full variable domain is DTAVSQTPKYLVTQMGNDKSIKCEQNLGHDTMYWYKQDSKKFLKIMFSYNNKELIINETVPNRFSPKSPDKAHLNLHINSLELGDSAVYFCASSQGVRAPGGYTFGSGTRLTVV.

This chain uses TRBV25-1 with TRBJ1-1; D is perhaps TRBD1 (5 bases). This CDR3 region has 14 residues. Germline values: CDR1 MGHDK, CDR2 SYGVNS. V lost 2 bases and J 4 bases, leaving 11 bases between the germline ends. CDR3 residues: CASSEQGGVTEAFF. CDR3 nucleotide sequence: TGTGCCAGCAGTGAACAGGGCGGGGTCACTGAAGCTTTCTTT.

V gene TRBV29-1 combines with J gene TRBJ2-1; 9 positions agree with TRBD1. The germline gives CDR1 SQVTM, CDR2 ANQGSEA. The CDR3 contains 13 residues. Losses at the gene ends were 4 bases for V and 7 bases for J; bases not matched to a gene: 5. The CDR3 DNA sequence: TGCAGCGTTGCGACCGGGACAGGGAATGAGCAGTTCTTC. Its protein is CSVATGTGNEQFF.

The genes are TRBV29-1 and TRBJ1-2, with no clear D. Trimming removed 7 bases at V and 7 bases at J, with 19 bases between. This CDR3 is 13 amino acids long. Germline V lookup: CDR1 SQVTM, CDR2 ANQGSEA. In nucleotides, the CDR3 is TGCAGCGGGAAAGCGGGGTGGCTTGGTGGCTACACCTTC. Translation: CSGKAGWLGGYTF.

V is TRBV25-1 and J is TRBJ2-1; TRBD1 matches 10 bases. Germline lookup yields CDR1 MGHDK and CDR2 SYGVNS. The CDR3 covers 16 residues. The V gene end was trimmed by 5 bases and the J gene end by 8 bases; junction bases not matched to a gene: 12. The chain's CDR3 is CASSTAGTGAGDEQFF. The CDR3 nucleotides read TGTGCCAGCAGTACCGCCGGGACAGGGGCCGGAGATGAGCAGTTCTTC.

J is TRBJ1-4 and V is TRBV30; tentatively, D is TRBD1 (5 bases). CDR1 is GTSNPN and CDR2 is SVGIG in the germline V gene (reference sequence). The CDR3 consists of 13 residues. V shed 8 bases and J shed 6 bases, with 16 bases lying between them. DNA of the CDR3: TGTGCCCTCACGGGGGGTGGGGATGAAAAACTGTTTTTT. The encoded protein is CALTGGGDEKLFF.

The V gene is TRBV30, the J gene TRBJ1-1, with TRBD1 identical over 9 bases. The CDR3 is 17 residues long. The V gene's germline CDR1 is GTSNPN and CDR2 SVGIG (reference sequence). The V segment lost 3 bases and the J segment 0 bases; nucleotides outside the gene matches: 11. DNA for the CDR3: TGTGCCTGGAGGCCCCTCAGGGACAGGGAGGTGAACACTGAAGCTTTCTTT. This encodes CAWRPLRDREVNTEAFF. Full variable domain (remainder filled in from reference TRBV30 and TRBJ1-1): SQTIHQWPATLVQPVGSPLSLECTVEGTSNPNLYWYRQAAGRGLQLLFYSVGIGQISSEVPQNLSASRPQDRQFILSSKKLLLSDSGFYLCAWRPLRDREVNTEAFFGQGTRLTVV.